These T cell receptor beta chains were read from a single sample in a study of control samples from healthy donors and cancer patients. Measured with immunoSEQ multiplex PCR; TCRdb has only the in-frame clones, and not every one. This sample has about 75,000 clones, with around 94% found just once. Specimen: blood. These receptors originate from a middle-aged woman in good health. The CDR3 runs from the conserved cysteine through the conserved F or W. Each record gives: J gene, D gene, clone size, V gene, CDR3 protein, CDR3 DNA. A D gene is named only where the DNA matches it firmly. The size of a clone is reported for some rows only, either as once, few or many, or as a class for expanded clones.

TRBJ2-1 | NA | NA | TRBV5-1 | CASSFVRGFYNEQFF | TGCGCCAGCAGCTTTGTCCGGGGATTCTACAATGAGCAGTTCTTC
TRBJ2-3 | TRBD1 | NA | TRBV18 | CASSRGQGGRTDTQYF | TGTGCCAGCTCACGGGGACAGGGTGGTCGGACAGATACGCAGTATTTT
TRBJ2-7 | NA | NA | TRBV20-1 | CSARLSYEQYF | TGCAGTGCGAGGTTATCCTACGAGCAGTACTTC
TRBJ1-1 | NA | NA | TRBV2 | CASSEWAYTEAFF | TGTGCCAGCAGTGAGTGGGCCTACACTGAAGCTTTCTTT
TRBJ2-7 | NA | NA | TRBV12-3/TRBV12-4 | CASSLSPAGYLTF | TGTGCCAGCAGTTTGAGCCCCGCCGGCTACCTCACCTTC
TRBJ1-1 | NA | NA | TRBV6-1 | CASSGYPQGMYTEAFF | TGTGCCAGCAGTGGGTACCCTCAGGGGATGTACACTGAAGCTTTCTTT
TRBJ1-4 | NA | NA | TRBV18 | CASSPIEGDEKLFF | TGTGCCAGCTCACCAATTGAGGGGGATGAAAAACTGTTTTTT
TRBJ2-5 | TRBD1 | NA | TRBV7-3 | CASSPEQGDGETQYF | TGTGCCAGCAGCCCGGAACAGGGGGACGGGGAGACCCAGTACTTC
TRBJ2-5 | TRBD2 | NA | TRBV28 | CASSSRRGEVQETQYF | TGTGCCAGCAGTTCCCGTCGGGGGGAAGTTCAAGAGACCCAGTACTTC
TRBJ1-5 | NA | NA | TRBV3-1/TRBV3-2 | CASSQFGGPQHF | TGTGCCAGCAGCCAGTTCGGAGGGCCCCAGCATTTT
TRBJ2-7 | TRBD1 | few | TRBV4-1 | CASSRSSDRGYEQYF | TGCGCCAGCAGTCGTTCCTCGGACAGGGGCTACGAGCAGTACTTC
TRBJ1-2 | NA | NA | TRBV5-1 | CASSLSSQLYGYTF | TGCGCCAGCAGCTTATCTTCGCAACTCTATGGCTACACCTTC
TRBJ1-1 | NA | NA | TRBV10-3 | CAISESGRGRGTEAFF | TGTGCCATCAGTGAGTCGGGGAGGGGCAGAGGCACTGAAGCTTTCTTT
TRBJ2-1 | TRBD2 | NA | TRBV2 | CASSGLAGEYNEQFF | TGTGCCAGCAGCGGACTAGCGGGGGAATACAATGAGCAGTTCTTC
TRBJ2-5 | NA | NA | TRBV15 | CATSRDPWGEAQYF | TGTGCCACCAGCAGAGATCCGTGGGGAGAGGCCCAGTACTTC
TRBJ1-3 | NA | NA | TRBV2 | CASSERSGNTIYF | TGTGCCAGCAGTGAGAGGTCTGGAAACACCATATATTTT
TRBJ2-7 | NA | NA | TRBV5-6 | CASSLEKYEQYF | TGTGCCAGCAGCTTGGAGAAATACGAGCAGTACTTC
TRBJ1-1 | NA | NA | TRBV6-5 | CASSYSRTGDTEAFF | TGTGCCAGCAGTTACTCTCGAACAGGTGACACTGAAGCTTTCTTT
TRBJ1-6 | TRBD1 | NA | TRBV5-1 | CASSLVRGYSPLHF | TGCGCCAGCAGCTTGGTCAGGGGGTATTCACCCCTCCACTTT
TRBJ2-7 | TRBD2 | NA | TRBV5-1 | CASSLTTSGPYEQYF | TGCGCCAGCAGCTTGACAACTAGCGGACCCTACGAGCAGTACTTC
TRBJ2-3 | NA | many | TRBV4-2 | CASSQEAGHSTDTQYF | TGTGCCAGCAGCCAAGAAGCTGGCCATAGCACAGATACGCAGTATTTT
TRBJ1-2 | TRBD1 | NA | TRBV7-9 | CASSLQGTGTF | TGTGCCAGCAGCTTACAGGGGACAGGCACCTTC
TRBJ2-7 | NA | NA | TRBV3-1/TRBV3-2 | CASSQLPGYSYEQYF | TGTGCCAGCAGCCAGCTCCCGGGTTACTCCTACGAGCAGTACTTC
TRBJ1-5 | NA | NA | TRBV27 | CASSLLGTPGLGNQPQHF | TGTGCCAGCAGTTTACTCGGGACTCCAGGATTGGGCAATCAGCCCCAGCATTTT
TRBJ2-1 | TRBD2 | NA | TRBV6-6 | CASSGGGGSEQFF | TGTGCCAGCAGTGGCGGGGGGGGGAGTGAGCAGTTCTTC
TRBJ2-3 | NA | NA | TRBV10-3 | CASWWGAGTDTQYF | TGTGCCAGCTGGTGGGGAGCGGGCACAGATACGCAGTATTTT
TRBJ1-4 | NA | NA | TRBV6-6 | CASRAPMGEKLFF | TGTGCCAGCAGAGCACCCATGGGTGAAAAACTGTTTTTT
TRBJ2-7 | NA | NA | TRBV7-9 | CASSLRETSEQYF | TGTGCCAGCAGCTTACGAGAAACAAGCGAGCAGTACTTC
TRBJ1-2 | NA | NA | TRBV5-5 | CASSLDDYGYTF | TGTGCCAGCAGCTTGGATGACTATGGCTACACCTTC
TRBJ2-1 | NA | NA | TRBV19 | CASSIRGEHQFF | TGTGCCAGTAGTATCAGGGGTGAGCACCAGTTCTTC
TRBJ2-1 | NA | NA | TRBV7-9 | CASSFATWDEQFF | TGTGCCAGCAGCTTCGCGACTTGGGATGAGCAGTTCTTC
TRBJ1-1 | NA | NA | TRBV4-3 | CASSHKGGLTEAFF | TGCGCCAGCAGTCACAAAGGAGGGCTCACTGAAGCTTTCTTT
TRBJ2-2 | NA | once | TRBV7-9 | CASSLGLETGELFF | TGTGCCAGCAGCTTGGGACTCGAGACAGGGGAGCTGTTTTTT
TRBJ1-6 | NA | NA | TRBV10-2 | CASSEGFRSPLHF | TGCGCCAGCAGTGAGGGGTTTCGTTCACCCCTCCACTTT
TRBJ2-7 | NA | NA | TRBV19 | CASSIRDRLGPYEQYF | TGTGCCAGTAGTATACGCGACAGACTAGGGCCCTACGAGCAGTACTTC
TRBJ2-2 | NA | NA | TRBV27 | CASSLQEYTGELFF | TGTGCCAGCAGTTTACAGGAATACACCGGGGAGCTGTTTTTT
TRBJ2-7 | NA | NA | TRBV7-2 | CASSSASYEQYF | TGTGCCAGCAGCTCTGCCTCCTACGAGCAGTACTTC
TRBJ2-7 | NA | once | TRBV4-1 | CASSQDPRSTSEQYF | TGCGCCAGCAGCCAAGACCCGAGATCCACCTCCGAGCAGTACTTC
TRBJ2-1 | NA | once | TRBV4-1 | CASKETGPAYNEQFF | TGCGCCAGCAAAGAAACAGGACCGGCCTACAATGAGCAGTTCTTC
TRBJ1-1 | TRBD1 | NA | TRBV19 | CASSTSGQGNTEAFF | TGTGCCAGTAGTACCTCGGGACAGGGGAACACTGAAGCTTTCTTT
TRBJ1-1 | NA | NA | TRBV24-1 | CATNRFEVRSNTEAFF | TGTGCCACCAATAGATTTGAGGTACGGTCGAACACTGAAGCTTTCTTT
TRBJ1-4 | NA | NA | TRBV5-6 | CASSLLREKLFF | TGTGCCAGCAGCCTCCTGAGGGAAAAACTGTTTTTT
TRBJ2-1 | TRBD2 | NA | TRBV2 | CASRTSGSWHEQFF | TGTGCCAGCAGGACTAGCGGGAGCTGGCATGAGCAGTTCTTC
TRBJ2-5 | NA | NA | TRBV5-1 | CASSVWFGETQYF | TGCGCCAGCAGCGTCTGGTTTGGGGAGACCCAGTACTTC
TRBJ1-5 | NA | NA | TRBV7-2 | CASSSRGGPYSNQPQHF | TGTGCCAGCAGCTCGCGAGGGGGGCCTTATAGCAATCAGCCCCAGCATTTT
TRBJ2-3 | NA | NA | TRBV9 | CASSVGGATTDTQYF | TGTGCCAGCAGCGTAGGGGGGGCGACCACAGATACGCAGTATTTT
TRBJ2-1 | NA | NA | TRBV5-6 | CASSLYGEQFF | TGTGCCAGCAGCTTATATGGTGAGCAGTTCTTC
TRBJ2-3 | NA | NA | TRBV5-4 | CASSLDARTTDTQYF | TGTGCCAGCAGCTTGGATGCGCGGACCACAGATACGCAGTATTTT
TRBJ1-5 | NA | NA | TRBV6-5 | CASSAILGDQPQHF | TGTGCCAGCAGCGCAATTCTGGGGGATCAGCCCCAGCATTTT
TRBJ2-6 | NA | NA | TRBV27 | CASSLSSGANVLTF | TGTGCCAGCAGTTTAAGTTCCGGGGCCAACGTCCTGACTTTC
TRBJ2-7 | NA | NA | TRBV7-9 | CASSGGAFSYEQYF | TGTGCCAGCAGCGGGGGGGCCTTCTCCTACGAGCAGTACTTC
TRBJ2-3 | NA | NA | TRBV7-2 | CASSFGILGDTQYF | TGTGCCAGCAGCTTCGGGATCCTCGGGGATACGCAGTATTTT
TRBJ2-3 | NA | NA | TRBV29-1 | CSVLVPLTDTQYF | TGCAGCGTTCTAGTGCCACTCACAGATACGCAGTATTTT
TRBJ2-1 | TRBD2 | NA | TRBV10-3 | CAIEELAGGPREQFF | TGTGCCATCGAAGAACTAGCGGGGGGCCCCCGTGAGCAGTTCTTC
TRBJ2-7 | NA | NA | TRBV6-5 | CASSYSGTIYEQYF | TGTGCCAGCAGTTACTCGGGTACAATCTACGAGCAGTACTTC
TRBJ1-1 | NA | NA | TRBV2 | CASNRDTEAFF | TGTGCCAGCAACAGGGACACTGAAGCTTTCTTT
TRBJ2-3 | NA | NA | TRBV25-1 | CASSELRGSRTDTQYF | TGTGCCAGCAGTGAATTGAGGGGTAGTAGGACAGATACGCAGTATTTT
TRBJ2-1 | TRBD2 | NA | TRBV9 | CASSTGLAGVEQFF | TGTGCCAGCAGCACTGGACTAGCGGGGGTTGAGCAGTTCTTC
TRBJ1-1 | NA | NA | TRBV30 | CAWRIFEAEEAFF | TGTGCCTGGAGAATATTTGAGGCGGAGGAAGCTTTCTTT
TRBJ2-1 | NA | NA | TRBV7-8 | CASSLLGGAVSYNEQFF | TGTGCCAGCAGCTTACTCGGCGGGGCGGTATCCTACAATGAGCAGTTCTTC